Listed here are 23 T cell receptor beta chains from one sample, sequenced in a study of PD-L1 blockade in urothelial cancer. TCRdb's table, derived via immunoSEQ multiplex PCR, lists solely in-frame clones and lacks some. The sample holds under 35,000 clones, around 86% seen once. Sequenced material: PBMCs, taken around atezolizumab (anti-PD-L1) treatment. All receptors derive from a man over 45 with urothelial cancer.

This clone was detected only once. The CDR3 coding sequence is TGTGCTAGTGGTTTGGTACAGACCTACGAGCAGTACTTC. Its translation: CASGLVQTYEQYF. This chain joins TRBV12-5 and TRBJ2-7; D not resolved. The V end lost 0 bases, the J end lost 2 bases, and 5 bases lay between the germline ends. Germline CDR1 is LGHNT and CDR2 is FRNRAP. The CDR3 consists of 13 residues.

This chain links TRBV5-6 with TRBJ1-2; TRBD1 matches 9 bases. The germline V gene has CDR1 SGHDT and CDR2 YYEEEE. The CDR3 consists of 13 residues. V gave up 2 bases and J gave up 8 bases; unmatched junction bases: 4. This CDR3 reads CASSFGGQGGYTF. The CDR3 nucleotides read TGTGCCAGCAGCTTTGGGGGACAGGGCGGCTACACCTTC.

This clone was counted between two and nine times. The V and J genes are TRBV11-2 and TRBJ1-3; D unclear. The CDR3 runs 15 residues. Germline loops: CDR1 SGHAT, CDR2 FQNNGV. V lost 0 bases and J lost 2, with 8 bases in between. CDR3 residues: CASSLDRAAGNTIYF. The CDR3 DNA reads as TGTGCCAGCAGCTTAGATCGCGCTGCTGGAAACACCATATATTTT.

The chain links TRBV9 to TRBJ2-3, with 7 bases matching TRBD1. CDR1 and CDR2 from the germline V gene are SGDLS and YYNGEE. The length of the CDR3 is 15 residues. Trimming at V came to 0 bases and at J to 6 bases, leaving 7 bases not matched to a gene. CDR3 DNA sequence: TGTGCCAGCAGCGTAGCGACAGGGAGAGAGGATACGCAGTATTTT. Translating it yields CASSVATGREDTQYF.

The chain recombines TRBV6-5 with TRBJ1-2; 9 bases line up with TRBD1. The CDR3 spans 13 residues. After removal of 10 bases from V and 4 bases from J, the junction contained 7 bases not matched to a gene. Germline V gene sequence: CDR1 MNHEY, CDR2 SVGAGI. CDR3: CATSQGAGYGYTF. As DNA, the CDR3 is TGTGCCACCTCACAGGGGGCTGGCTATGGCTACACCTTC.

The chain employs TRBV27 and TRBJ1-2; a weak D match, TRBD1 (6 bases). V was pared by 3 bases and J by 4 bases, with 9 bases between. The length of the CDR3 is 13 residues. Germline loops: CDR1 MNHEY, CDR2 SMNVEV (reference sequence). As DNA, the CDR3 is TGTGCCAGCAGTTTGGGGGGGGCCTATGGCTACACCTTC. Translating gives CASSLGGAYGYTF.

The CDR3 DNA is TGTGCCAGCAGTTTGAGGCTAGCGGGAGGCAATGAGCAGTTCTTC. This codes for CASSLRLAGGNEQFF. This chain uses TRBV27 with TRBJ2-1, with 11 bases fitting TRBD2. Per the germline V gene, CDR1 is MNHEY and CDR2 is SMNVEV (reference sequence). This CDR3 is built from 15 residues. V dropped 3 bases and J dropped 6; count of bases not matched to a gene: 4.

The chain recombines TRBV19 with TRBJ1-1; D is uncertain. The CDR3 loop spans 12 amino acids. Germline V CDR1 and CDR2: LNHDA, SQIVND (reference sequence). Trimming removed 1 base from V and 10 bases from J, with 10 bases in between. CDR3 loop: CASSIGGSRAFF. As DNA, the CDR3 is TGTGCCAGTAGTATAGGTGGTAGTCGAGCTTTCTTT.

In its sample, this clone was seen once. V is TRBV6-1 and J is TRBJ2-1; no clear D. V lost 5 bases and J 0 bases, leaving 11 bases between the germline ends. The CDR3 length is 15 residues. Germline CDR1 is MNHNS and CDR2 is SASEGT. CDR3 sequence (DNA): TGTGCCAGCAGTCCGATACCTACCTCCTACAATGAGCAGTTCTTC. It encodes CASSPIPTSYNEQFF.

The CDR3 region has the DNA TGTGCCAGCAGTTACTCGGGGGACAGGAACACTGAAGCTTTCTTT. This sequence encodes CASSYSGDRNTEAFF. The rearrangement links TRBV6-6 to TRBJ1-1, with 7 bases that match TRBD1. The ends lost 0 bases at V and 1 base at J; junction bases unmatched: 2. From germline, CDR1 is MNHNY and CDR2 SVGAGI (reference sequence). CDR3 length: 15 residues.

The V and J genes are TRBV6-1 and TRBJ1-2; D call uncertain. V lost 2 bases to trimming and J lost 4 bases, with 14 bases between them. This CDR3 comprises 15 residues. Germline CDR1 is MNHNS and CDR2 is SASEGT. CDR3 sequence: CASSEQRLNLYGYTF. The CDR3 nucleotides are TGTGCCAGCAGTGAACAAAGACTGAACCTCTATGGCTACACCTTC.

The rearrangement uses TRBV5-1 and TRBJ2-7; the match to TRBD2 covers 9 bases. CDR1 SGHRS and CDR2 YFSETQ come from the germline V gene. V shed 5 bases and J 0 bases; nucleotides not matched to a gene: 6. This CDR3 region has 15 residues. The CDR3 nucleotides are TGCGCCAGCAGGCGGGAGGGAACTGGCTCCTACGAGCAGTACTTC. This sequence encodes CASRREGTGSYEQYF.

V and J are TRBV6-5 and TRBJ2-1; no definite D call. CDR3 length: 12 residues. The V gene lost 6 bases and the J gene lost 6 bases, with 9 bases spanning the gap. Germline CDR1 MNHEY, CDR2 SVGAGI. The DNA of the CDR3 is TGTGCCAGCAGCGCGGAGTCCAATGAGCAGTTCTTC. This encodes CASSAESNEQFF.

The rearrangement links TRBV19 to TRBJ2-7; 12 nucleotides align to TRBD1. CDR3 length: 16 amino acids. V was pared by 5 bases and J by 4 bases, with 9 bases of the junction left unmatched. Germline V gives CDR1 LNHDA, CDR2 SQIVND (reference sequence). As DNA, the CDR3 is TGTGCCAGTAGTCAAGCTGGGACAGGGGGCTATTACGAGCAGTACTTC. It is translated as CASSQAGTGGYYEQYF. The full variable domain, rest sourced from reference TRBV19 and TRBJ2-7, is DGGITQSPKYLFRKEGQNVTLSCEQNLNHDAMYWYRQDPGQGLRLIYYSQIVNDFQKGDIAEGYSVSREKKESFPLTVTSAQKNPTAFYLCASSQAGTGGYYEQYFGPGTRLTVT.

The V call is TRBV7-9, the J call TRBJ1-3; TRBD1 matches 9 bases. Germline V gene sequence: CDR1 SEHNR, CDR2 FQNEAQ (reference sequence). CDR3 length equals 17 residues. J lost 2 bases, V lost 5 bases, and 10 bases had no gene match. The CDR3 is CASSPSWWTGAGNTIYF. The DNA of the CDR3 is TGTGCCAGCAGCCCGAGTTGGTGGACAGGGGCTGGAAACACCATATATTTT.

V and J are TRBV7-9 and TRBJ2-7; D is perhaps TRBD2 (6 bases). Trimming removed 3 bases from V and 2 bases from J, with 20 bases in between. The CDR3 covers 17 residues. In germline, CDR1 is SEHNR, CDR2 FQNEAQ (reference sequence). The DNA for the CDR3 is TGTGCCAGCAGCTTCCGCCAGTTCGGCGGGGTCCCCTACGAGCAGTACTTC. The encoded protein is CASSFRQFGGVPYEQYF.

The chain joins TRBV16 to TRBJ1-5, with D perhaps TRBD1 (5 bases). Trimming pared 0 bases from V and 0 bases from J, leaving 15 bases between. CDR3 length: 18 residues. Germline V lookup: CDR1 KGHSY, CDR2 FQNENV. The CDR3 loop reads CASSQSMTGGVSNQPQHF. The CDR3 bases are TGTGCCAGCAGCCAATCGATGACCGGGGGAGTTAGCAATCAGCCCCAGCATTTT.

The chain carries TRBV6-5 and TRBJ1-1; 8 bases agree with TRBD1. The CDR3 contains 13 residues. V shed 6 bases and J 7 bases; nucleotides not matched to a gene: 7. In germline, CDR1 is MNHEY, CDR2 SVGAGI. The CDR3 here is CASRPRGRGEAFF. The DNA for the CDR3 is TGTGCCAGCAGGCCCAGGGGGCGTGGTGAAGCTTTCTTT.

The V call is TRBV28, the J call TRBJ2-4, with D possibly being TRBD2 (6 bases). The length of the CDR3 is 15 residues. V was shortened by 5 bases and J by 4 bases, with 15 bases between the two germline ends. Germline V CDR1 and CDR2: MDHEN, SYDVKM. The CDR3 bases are TGTGCCAGCAGTGTCGGAGGGACCAATAAAAACATTCAGTACTTC. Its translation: CASSVGGTNKNIQYF.

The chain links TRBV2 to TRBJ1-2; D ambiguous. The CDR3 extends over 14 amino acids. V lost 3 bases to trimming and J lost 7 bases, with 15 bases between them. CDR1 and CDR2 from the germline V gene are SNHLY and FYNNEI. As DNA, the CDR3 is TGTGCCAGCAGTGAGACTTTCCCTGCCCCTGGCTACACCTTC. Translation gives CASSETFPAPGYTF.

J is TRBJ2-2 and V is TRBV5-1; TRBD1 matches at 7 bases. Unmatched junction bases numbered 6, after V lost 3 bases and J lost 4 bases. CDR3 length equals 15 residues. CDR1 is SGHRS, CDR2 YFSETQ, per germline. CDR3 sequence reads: CASSSTPGGTGELFF. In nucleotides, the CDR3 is TGCGCCAGCAGCTCCACCCCAGGGGGCACCGGGGAGCTGTTTTTT. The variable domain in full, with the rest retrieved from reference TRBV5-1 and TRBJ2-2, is KAGVTQTPRYLIKTRGQQVTLSCSPISGHRSVSWYQQTPGQGLQFLFEYFSETQRNKGNFPGRFSGRQFSNSRSEMNVSTLELGDSALYLCASSSTPGGTGELFFGEGSRLTVL.

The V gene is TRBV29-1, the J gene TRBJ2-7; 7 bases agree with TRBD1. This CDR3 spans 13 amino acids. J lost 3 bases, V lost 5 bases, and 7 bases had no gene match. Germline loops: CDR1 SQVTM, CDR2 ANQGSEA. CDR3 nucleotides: TGCAGCGTTAGACAGGGAACCAACTACGAGCAGTACTTC. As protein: CSVRQGTNYEQYF.

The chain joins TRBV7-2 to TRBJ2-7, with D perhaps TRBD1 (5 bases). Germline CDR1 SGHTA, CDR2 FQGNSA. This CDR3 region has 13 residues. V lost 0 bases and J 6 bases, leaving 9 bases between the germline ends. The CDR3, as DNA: TGTGCCAGCAGCTTAGCGCAGGGCGGCGAGCAGTACTTC. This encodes CASSLAQGGEQYF.